This T cell receptor (beta chain) was captured in a study of cytomegalovirus exposure and HLA in healthy donors. Study information: Caucasian-associated ancestry cluster membership applied to around 80% of around 400 genotyped donors.

Of note for this clone: Its specificity is not known.

Whole-study results and caveats: Most subjects had HLA-A and HLA-B alleles reportedly predicted accurately by TCR beta sequences. The study assumed roughly uniform donor sequencing depth for presence/absence analyses.

The CDR3 contains 13 residues. Trimming removed 0 bases at V and 9 bases at J, with 9 bases between. Germline V gene sequence: CDR1 LGHNA, CDR2 YNFKEQ. PCR involved 60 Vbeta and 13 Jbeta primers. Measured with immunoSEQ multiplex PCR; TCRdb has only the in-frame clones, and not every one. The data show approximately 76,000 clones, and the top ten clones hold 3% to 4%. The clonotype was recovered from a man between 18 and 35 years old in good health and CMV-seropositive. The sample comprised PBMCs. The V gene is TRBV4-2, the J gene TRBJ2-1; D possibly corresponds to TRBD2 (5 bases). The CDR3 coding sequence is TGTGCCAGCAGCCAAGATCTACGGGGTGAGCAGTTCTTC. It codes for CASSQDLRGEQFF.